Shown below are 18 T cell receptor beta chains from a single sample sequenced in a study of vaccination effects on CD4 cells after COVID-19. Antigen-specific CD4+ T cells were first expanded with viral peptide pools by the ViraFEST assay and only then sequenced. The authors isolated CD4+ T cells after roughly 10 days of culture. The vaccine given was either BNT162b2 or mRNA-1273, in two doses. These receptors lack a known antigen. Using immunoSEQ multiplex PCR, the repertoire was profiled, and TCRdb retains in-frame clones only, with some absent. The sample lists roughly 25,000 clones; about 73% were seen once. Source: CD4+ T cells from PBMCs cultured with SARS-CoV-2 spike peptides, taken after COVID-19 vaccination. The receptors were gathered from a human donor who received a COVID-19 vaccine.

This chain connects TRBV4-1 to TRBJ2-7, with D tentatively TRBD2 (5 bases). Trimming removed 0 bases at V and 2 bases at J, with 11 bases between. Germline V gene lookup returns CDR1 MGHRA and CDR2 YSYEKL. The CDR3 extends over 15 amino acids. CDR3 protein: CASSQDGVRPYEQYF. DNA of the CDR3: TGCGCCAGCAGCCAAGACGGGGTACGTCCCTACGAGCAGTACTTC.

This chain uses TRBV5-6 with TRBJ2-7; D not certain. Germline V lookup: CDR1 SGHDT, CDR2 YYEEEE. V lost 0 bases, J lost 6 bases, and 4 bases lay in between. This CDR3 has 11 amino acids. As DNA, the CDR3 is TGTGCCAGCAGCTTGGCCTTCGAGCAGTACTTC. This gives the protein CASSLAFEQYF.

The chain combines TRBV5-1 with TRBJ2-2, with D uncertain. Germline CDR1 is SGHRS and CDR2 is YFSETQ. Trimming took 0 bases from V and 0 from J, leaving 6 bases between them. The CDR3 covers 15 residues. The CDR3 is CASSLDGSNTGELFF. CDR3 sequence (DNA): TGCGCCAGCAGCTTGGACGGATCGAACACCGGGGAGCTGTTTTTT.

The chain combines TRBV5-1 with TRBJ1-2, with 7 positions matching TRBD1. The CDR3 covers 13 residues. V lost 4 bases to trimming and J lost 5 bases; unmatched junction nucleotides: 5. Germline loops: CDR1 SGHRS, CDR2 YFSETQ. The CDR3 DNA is TGCGCCAGCAGCCCCACACAGGGGTATGGCTACACCTTC. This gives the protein CASSPTQGYGYTF.

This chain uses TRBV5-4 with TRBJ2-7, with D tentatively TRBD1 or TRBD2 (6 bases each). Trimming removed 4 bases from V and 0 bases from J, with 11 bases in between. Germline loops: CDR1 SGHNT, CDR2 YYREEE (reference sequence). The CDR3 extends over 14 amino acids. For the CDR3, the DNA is TGTGCCAGCAGCCCCGAGGGGGGCTCCTACGAGCAGTACTTC. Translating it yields CASSPEGGSYEQYF.

CDR3 coding DNA: TGTGCCAGCAGTTACTCGGGACAGGGGGCCACTGAAGCTTTCTTT. Protein sequence: CASSYSGQGATEAFF. V and J are TRBV6-6 and TRBJ1-1; the match to TRBD1 covers 12 bases. Germline values: CDR1 MNHNY, CDR2 SVGAGI (reference sequence). The trim removed 0 bases at V and 4 bases at J, leaving 0 bases unmatched. This CDR3 is 15 amino acids long.

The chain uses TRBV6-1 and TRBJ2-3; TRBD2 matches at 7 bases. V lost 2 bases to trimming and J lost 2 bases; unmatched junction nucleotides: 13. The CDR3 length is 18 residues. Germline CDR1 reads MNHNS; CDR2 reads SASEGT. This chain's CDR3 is CASSERFGTSAFTDTQYF. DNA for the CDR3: TGTGCCAGCAGTGAAAGGTTCGGAACTAGCGCATTCACAGATACGCAGTATTTT.

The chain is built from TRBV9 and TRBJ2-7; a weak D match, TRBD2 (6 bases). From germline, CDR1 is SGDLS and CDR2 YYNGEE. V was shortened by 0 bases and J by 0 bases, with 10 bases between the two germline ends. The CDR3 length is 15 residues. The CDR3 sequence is CASSVGSTSSYEQYF. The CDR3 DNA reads TGTGCCAGCAGCGTAGGATCGACTAGCTCCTACGAGCAGTACTTC.

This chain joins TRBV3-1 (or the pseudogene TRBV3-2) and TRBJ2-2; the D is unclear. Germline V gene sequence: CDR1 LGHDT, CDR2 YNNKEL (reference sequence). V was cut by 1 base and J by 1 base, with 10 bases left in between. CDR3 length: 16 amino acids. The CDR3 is CASSQVRQRNTGELFF. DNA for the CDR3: TGTGCCAGCAGCCAAGTTCGGCAGCGGAACACCGGGGAGCTGTTTTTT.

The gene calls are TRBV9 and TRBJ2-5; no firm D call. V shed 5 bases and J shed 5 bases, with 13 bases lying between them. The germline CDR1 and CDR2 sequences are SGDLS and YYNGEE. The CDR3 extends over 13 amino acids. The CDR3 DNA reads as TGTGCCAGCAGAGGGTCCGGACGGGAGACCCAGTACTTC. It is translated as CASRGSGRETQYF. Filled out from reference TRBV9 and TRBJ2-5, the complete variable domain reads DSGVTQTPKHLITATGQRVTLRCSPRSGDLSVYWYQQSLDQGLQFLIQYYNGEERAKGNILERFSAQQFPDLHSELNLSSLELGDSALYFCASRGSGRETQYFGPGTRLLVL.

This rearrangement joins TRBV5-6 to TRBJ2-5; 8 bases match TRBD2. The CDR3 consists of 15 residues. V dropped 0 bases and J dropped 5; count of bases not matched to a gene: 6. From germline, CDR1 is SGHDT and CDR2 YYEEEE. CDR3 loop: CASSLASGSGETQYF. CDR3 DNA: TGTGCCAGCAGCTTGGCGAGCGGGAGCGGCGAGACCCAGTACTTC.

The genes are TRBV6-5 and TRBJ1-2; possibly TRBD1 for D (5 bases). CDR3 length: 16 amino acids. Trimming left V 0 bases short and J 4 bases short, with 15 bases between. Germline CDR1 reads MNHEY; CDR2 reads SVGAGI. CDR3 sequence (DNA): TGTGCCAGCAGTTACTCTAAATGGGGGGGGATCTATGGCTACACCTTC. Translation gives CASSYSKWGGIYGYTF.

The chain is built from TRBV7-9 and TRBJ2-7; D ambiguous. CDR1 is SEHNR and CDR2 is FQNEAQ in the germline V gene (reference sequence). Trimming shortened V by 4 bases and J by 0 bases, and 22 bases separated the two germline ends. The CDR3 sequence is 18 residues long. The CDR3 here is CASSYPTDGNSSSYEQYF. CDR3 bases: TGTGCCAGCAGCTACCCCACGGACGGCAACTCCAGCTCCTACGAGCAGTACTTC.

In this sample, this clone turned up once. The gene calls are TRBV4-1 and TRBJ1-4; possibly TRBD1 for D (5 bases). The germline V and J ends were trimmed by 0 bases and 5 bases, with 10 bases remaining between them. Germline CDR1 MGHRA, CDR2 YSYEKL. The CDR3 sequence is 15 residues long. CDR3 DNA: TGCGCCAGCAGCCAAGATCCAGGGACGAATGAAAAACTGTTTTTT. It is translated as CASSQDPGTNEKLFF.

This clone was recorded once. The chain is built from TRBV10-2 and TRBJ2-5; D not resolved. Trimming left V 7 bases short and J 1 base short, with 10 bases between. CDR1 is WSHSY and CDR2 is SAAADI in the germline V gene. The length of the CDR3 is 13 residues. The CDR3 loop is CASTGRLQETQYF. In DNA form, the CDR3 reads TGCGCCAGCACGGGCAGACTCCAAGAGACCCAGTACTTC.

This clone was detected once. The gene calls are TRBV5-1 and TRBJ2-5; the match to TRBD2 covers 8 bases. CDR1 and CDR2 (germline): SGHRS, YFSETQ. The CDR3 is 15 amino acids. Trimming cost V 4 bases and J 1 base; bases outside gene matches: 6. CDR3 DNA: TGCGCCAGCAGCCTTCGGGGGGGGGCCCAAGAGACCCAGTACTTC. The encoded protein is CASSLRGGAQETQYF.

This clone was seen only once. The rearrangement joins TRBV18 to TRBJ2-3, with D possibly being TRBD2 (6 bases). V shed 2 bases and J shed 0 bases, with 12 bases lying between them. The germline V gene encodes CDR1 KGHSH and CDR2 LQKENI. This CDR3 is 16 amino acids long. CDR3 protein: CASSPTSLTSTDTQYF. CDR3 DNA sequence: TGTGCCAGCTCACCAACTAGCCTCACTAGCACAGATACGCAGTATTTT.

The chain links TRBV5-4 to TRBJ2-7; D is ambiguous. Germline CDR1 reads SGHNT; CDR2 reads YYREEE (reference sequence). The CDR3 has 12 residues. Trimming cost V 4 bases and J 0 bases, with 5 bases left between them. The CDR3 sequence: CASSSPSYEQYF. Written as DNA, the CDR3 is TGTGCCAGCAGCAGCCCCTCCTACGAGCAGTACTTC. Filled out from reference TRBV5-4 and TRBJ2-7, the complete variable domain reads ETGVTQSPTHLIKTRGQQVTLRCSSQSGHNTVSWYQQALGQGPQFIFQYYREEENGRGNFPPRFSGLQFPNYSSELNVNALELDDSALYLCASSSPSYEQYFGPGTRLTVT.